A single sample gave rise to the 13 T cell receptor beta chains below, sequenced in a study of regulatory T cells in long-lasting Graves disease (dated by TCRdb to the early 2020s). The method behind the library was multiplex PCR. Sequenced on an Illumina HiSeq 4000. To build TCR beta libraries, CDR3 regions were amplified by Arm-PCR using iRepertoire HTBI primers. TCRdb itself trimmed the public reads at Q25 with fastp, ran MiXCR and retained productive beta chains. CDR3 protein duplicates are merged, each entry listing the most common genes and DNA. The sample profile shows roughly 300,000 distinct CDR3 sequences; about 18% of them were found once. Less than 30% of the sample is held by the ten biggest clonotypes. The time point tag for this specimen amounts to: persistent/refractory GD, antithyroid drugs over 5 years with positive TRAb. RNA was extracted from PBMCs in TRIzol for both TCR sequencing and RNA sequencing.

Source: peripheral blood mononuclear cells (PBMCs), taken when the disease was refractory, from a patient treated with antithyroid drugs. These TCRs come from a female donor with Graves disease.

This clonotype has at least ten counts. This chain links TRBV7-3 with TRBJ1-1; D is ambiguous. Trimming pared 4 bases from V and 1 base from J, leaving 10 bases between. CDR1 and CDR2 (germline): SGHTA, FQGTGA. CDR3 length: 14 residues. For the CDR3, the DNA is TGTGCCAGCAGCTCCGATAGTTGGAACACTGAAGCTTTCTTT. Translating gives CASSSDSWNTEAFF.

A note on this clonotype: A much larger clone sits a single nucleotide away, making a read error possible. This chain uses TRBV20-1 with TRBJ1-1, with a weak D call TRBD1 (5 bases). The germline V gene has CDR1 DFQATT and CDR2 SNEGSKA (reference sequence). V was cut by 0 bases and J by 2 bases, with 16 bases left in between. The CDR3 totals 16 residues. Here the CDR3 DNA reads TGCAGTGCTAGAGATTCGGGGTGGGACTTAAACACTGAAGCTTTCTTT. Encoded protein: CSARDSGWDLNTEAFF.

This clonotype is a singleton in its sample. A much larger clone differs from this one at a single base, so this may be a read error. The chain carries TRBV6-5 and TRBJ1-5, with 9 bases that match TRBD1. This CDR3 has 16 amino acids. The germline V gene has CDR1 MNHEY and CDR2 SVGAGI. J lost 5 bases, V lost 1 base, and 6 bases had no gene match. This CDR3 is CASSYYDRGSYQPQHF. CDR3 sequence (DNA): TGTGCCAGCAGTTACTACGACAGGGGGAGCTATCAGCCCCAGCATTTT.

This clonotype has at least ten counts. This rearrangement joins TRBV6-1 to TRBJ1-2; D is ambiguous. V lost 2 bases, J lost 7 bases, and 11 bases lay in between. Germline loops: CDR1 MNHNS, CDR2 SASEGT. The CDR3 length is 13 residues. The CDR3 spells CASSERAAGGYTF. In DNA form, the CDR3 reads TGTGCCAGCAGTGAACGGGCAGCTGGTGGCTACACCTTC.

The sample holds one count of this clonotype. The chain employs TRBV5-4 and TRBJ1-1; D may be TRBD1 (5 bases). There are 15 residues in the CDR3. With 4 bases removed from V and 3 bases from J, the gap between germline ends came to 16 bases. Germline assignment: CDR1 SGHNT and CDR2 YYREEE (reference sequence). CDR3 amino acids: CASSPGTVRYTEAFF. In DNA form, the CDR3 reads TGTGCCAGCAGCCCCGGGACGGTTAGATACACTGAAGCTTTCTTT.

There are many counts of this clonotype. The V and J genes are TRBV15 and TRBJ2-7; TRBD1 matches 11 bases. The CDR3 is 16 amino acids. V lost 0 bases and J lost 3; bases outside the gene matches: 4. Germline CDR1 and CDR2: LNHNV and YYDKDF (reference sequence). The CDR3 reads CATSRERTGGNYEQYF. DNA of the CDR3: TGTGCCACCAGCAGAGAGAGGACAGGGGGCAACTACGAGCAGTACTTC. The entire variable domain, with the rest obtained from reference TRBV15 and TRBJ2-7, is as follows: DAMVIQNPRYQVTQFGKPVTLSCSQTLNHNVMYWYQQKSSQAPKLLFHYYDKDFNNEADTPDNFQSRRPNTSFCFLDIRSPGLGDTAMYLCATSRERTGGNYEQYFGPGTRLTVT.

Only a few counts were recorded for this clonotype. The chain is built from TRBV6-1 and TRBJ1-1, with a weak D call TRBD1 (5 bases). The CDR3 loop spans 15 amino acids. V shed 8 bases and J shed 0 bases, with 16 bases lying between them. Germline values: CDR1 MNHNS, CDR2 SASEGT. The CDR3 loop is CASPNRDGVNTEAFF. The CDR3 nucleotides are TGTGCCAGCCCAAATCGGGACGGTGTGAACACTGAAGCTTTCTTT.

At least ten counts were recorded for this clonotype. The rearrangement joins TRBV28 to TRBJ1-5; 7 nucleotides agree with TRBD1. Looked up from germline, CDR1 is MDHEN and CDR2 is SYDVKM. The CDR3 is 14 residues long. V lost 6 bases to trimming and J lost 2 bases; unmatched junction nucleotides: 4. The CDR3 sequence: CASSTGDRNQPQHF. The CDR3 DNA follows: TGTGCCAGCAGCACAGGGGACCGCAATCAGCCCCAGCATTTT.

This clonotype was counted between two and nine times. This chain connects TRBV5-8 to TRBJ1-6; D remains unclear. Germline CDR1 SGHTS, CDR2 YDEGEE. The CDR3 runs 15 residues. Trimming pared 2 bases from V and 9 bases from J, leaving 15 bases between. The CDR3 DNA sequence: TGTGCCAGCAGCTTTGACCTTCGAGAGGTTTCACCCCTCCACTTT. Amino acids: CASSFDLREVSPLHF.

This clonotype was counted ten times or more. J is TRBJ1-2 and V is TRBV6-2 or TRBV6-3, with D maybe TRBD1 (5 bases). V was pared by 6 bases and J by 4 bases, with 27 bases between. CDR1 and CDR2 (germline): MNHEY, SVGEGT. The CDR3 totals 18 residues. The CDR3 nucleotides read TGTGCCAGCAGCCCATACACCCTTTTGCGACAGAGGATCTATGGCTACACCTTC. Amino acids: CASSPYTLLRQRIYGYTF.

The chain joins TRBV27 to TRBJ2-1; D may be TRBD2 (6 bases). The CDR3 has 18 amino acids. The germline V and J ends were trimmed by 2 bases and 0 bases, with 17 bases remaining between them. CDR1 MNHEY and CDR2 SMNVEV come from the germline V gene (reference sequence). The CDR3 DNA reads TGTGCCAGCAGTTTAATTTCGTGGAGCGGGCGCTCCTACAATGAGCAGTTCTTC. This sequence encodes CASSLISWSGRSYNEQFF.

This clonotype was detected many times. The chain links TRBV20-1 to TRBJ1-5; TRBD1 matches 7 bases. CDR1 DFQATT and CDR2 SNEGSKA come from the germline V gene (reference sequence). The CDR3 loop spans 12 amino acids. J gave up 5 bases and V 5 bases, and 3 bases lay outside the gene matches. In DNA, the CDR3 is TGCAGTGCTCGCACAGGGGATCAGCCCCAGCATTTT. Its translation: CSARTGDQPQHF.

This clonotype occurred many times. This chain joins TRBV2 and TRBJ2-5; D possibly corresponds to TRBD1 (5 bases). CDR1 and CDR2 from the germline V gene are SNHLY and FYNNEI. This CDR3 region has 13 residues. This CDR3 reads CAIDSLPRETQYF. The CDR3 region has the DNA TGTGCTATAGACAGCCTACCCAGGGAGACCCAGTACTTC.